These 27 T cell receptor beta chains came from one sample sequenced in a study of blood T cells in healthy people across ages. It was with a sample-barcoded 5' primer and a J-beta primer mix that a second PCR of about 7 to 12 cycles was run. TCRdb ran MiXCR on the 5' RACE reads and lists one entry per CDR3 protein. The sample lists 350,000 to 450,000 distinct CDR3 sequences; 45% to 60% were seen once. The specimen sequenced was blood. These receptors were collected from a man aged 55 to 70 in good health.

This clonotype was detected only a few times. V usage is TRBV2 and J usage is TRBJ2-1; the match to TRBD2 covers 14 bases. Per germline, CDR1 SNHLY and CDR2 FYNNEI. This CDR3 is 15 amino acids long. The V segment lost 8 bases and the J segment 7 bases; nucleotides outside the gene matches: 7. CDR3 bases: TGTGCCAGCGAGGCCGGGACTAGCGGGAGTAATGAGCAGTTCTTC. Amino acid sequence: CASEAGTSGSNEQFF.

The chain is built from TRBV7-9 and TRBJ2-5; 8 bases fit TRBD2. The J call may be mistaken, given a closer DNA end match to TRBJ2-7. Germline CDR1 reads SEHNR; CDR2 reads FQNEAQ (reference sequence). CDR3 size: 13 residues. CDR3 nucleotide sequence: TGTGCCAGCAGATACGGGACTAGCTACGAGCAGTACTTC. Its protein product is CASRYGTSYEQYF.

This sequence joins TRBV7-2 and TRBJ2-2; D is unresolved. Trimming cost V 8 bases and J 6 bases, with 22 bases left between them. Germline assignment: CDR1 SGHTA and CDR2 FQGNSA. This CDR3 spans 16 amino acids. The CDR3 DNA is TGTGCCAGCCGCCTCTCTCCTAGGCCTCTTGCCGGGGAGCTGTTTTTT. Translated, it gives CASRLSPRPLAGELFF. Full variable domain (missing parts from reference TRBV7-2 and TRBJ2-2): GAGVSQSPSNKVTEKGKDVELRCDPISGHTALYWYRQSLGQGLEFLIYFQGNSAPDKSGLPSDRFSAERTGGSVSTLTIQRTQQEDSAVYLCASRLSPRPLAGELFFGEGSRLTVL.

V and J are TRBV4-2 and TRBJ1-6, with unresolved D. Trimming left V 5 bases short and J 0 bases short, with 8 bases between. Germline V lookup: CDR1 LGHNA, CDR2 YNFKEQ. This CDR3 contains 15 residues. CDR3 sequence: CASSSSSSYNSPLHF. DNA for the CDR3: TGTGCCAGCAGCTCCAGTAGCTCCTATAATTCACCCCTCCACTTT.

The rearrangement uses TRBV12-3 or TRBV12-4 and TRBJ2-1; the D gene could be TRBD1 or TRBD2 (5 bases each). The ends were cut back, 6 bases at V and 10 bases at J, with 22 bases in the middle. The CDR3 is made up of 15 amino acids. CDR3 sequence (DNA): TGTGCCAGCAGCCAGGGCCGAGTGGGAGCAGGGGAGCAGTTCTTC. This codes for CASSQGRVGAGEQFF.

This clonotype was observed a handful of times. V and J are TRBV20-1 and TRBJ2-1, with 8 nucleotides matching TRBD2. The CDR3 is 16 amino acids. The junction had 10 bases not matched to a gene; V was cut back by 5 bases and J by 1 base. CDR1 is DFQATT, CDR2 SNEGSKA, per germline (reference sequence). The DNA for the CDR3 is TGCAGTGCTTACAGTCTAGCGGGTGGGTCCTACAATGAGCAGTTCTTC. Protein sequence: CSAYSLAGGSYNEQFF.

The V gene is TRBV2, the J gene TRBJ1-2, with a tentative D call TRBD1 (5 bases). Germline assignment: CDR1 SNHLY and CDR2 FYNNEI. CDR3 length: 13 amino acids. V was pared by 7 bases and J by 4 bases, with 13 bases between. DNA of the CDR3: TGTGCCAGCATAGCGGGGGAAGGCTATGGCTACACCTTC. Protein product: CASIAGEGYGYTF.

The J gene is TRBJ2-1, the V gene TRBV5-6; a possible D gene is TRBD1 (5 bases). Trimming took 1 base from V and 13 from J, leaving 18 bases between them. The CDR3 has 14 amino acids. In germline, CDR1 is SGHDT, CDR2 YYEEEE. CDR3 DNA sequence: TGTGCCAGCAGCTTGTCCACAGGAAAAGAGACCCAGTTCTTC. This codes for CASSLSTGKETQFF.

This clonotype appeared many times. The chain recombines TRBV4-3 with TRBJ2-1, with 8 positions matching TRBD2. The germline gives CDR1 LGHNA, CDR2 YSLEER. The length of the CDR3 is 18 residues. V lost 4 bases, J lost 6 bases, and 17 bases stayed unmatched. CDR3 nucleotide sequence: TGCGCCAGCAGCCTTGCGACAAAGGGATTAGCGGGGTCCAATGAGCAGTTCTTC. Residues: CASSLATKGLAGSNEQFF.

Written as DNA, the CDR3 is TGCGCCAGCAGCTTCCTAACGGGACAGGAAACCTACGAGCAGTACTTC. Translation gives CASSFLTGQETYEQYF. The V call is TRBV5-1, the J call TRBJ2-7; 8 bases match TRBD1. V shed 2 bases, J shed 2 bases, and the junction held 9 bases outside the gene matches. CDR1 is SGHRS, CDR2 YFSETQ, per germline. This CDR3 has 16 residues.

On this clonotype: Germline and junction disagree at one end, which may indicate a read error. The rearrangement links TRBV30 to TRBJ1-2; D is ambiguous. This CDR3 is 10 amino acids long. Germline lookup yields CDR1 GTSNPN and CDR2 SVGIG (reference sequence). DNA for the CDR3: TGTGCCTGGAATTTCGGTGGCCACACCTTC. Amino acid sequence: CAWNFGGHTF.

The V gene is TRBV7-9, the J gene TRBJ2-1; TRBD2 matches at 13 bases. CDR1 SEHNR and CDR2 FQNEAQ come from the germline V gene (reference sequence). The V gene end was trimmed by 4 bases and the J gene end by 7 bases; junction bases not matched to a gene: 4. The length of the CDR3 is 15 residues. In nucleotides, the CDR3 is TGTGCCAGCAGCTCTACTAGCGGGGGGGCTAATGAGCAGTTCTTC. It specifies CASSSTSGGANEQFF.

This chain links TRBV14 with TRBJ2-5, with TRBD1 matching 8 bases. V shed 0 bases and J 3 bases; nucleotides not matched to a gene: 9. Germline V gene data show CDR1 as SGHDN and CDR2 as FVKESK. The CDR3 extends over 17 amino acids. The chain's CDR3 is CASSQDYRTGTEETQYF. The CDR3 DNA reads as TGTGCCAGCAGCCAAGATTACAGGACAGGGACCGAAGAGACCCAGTACTTC.

The chain couples TRBV10-3 to TRBJ1-2, with 8 positions matching TRBD1. The CDR3 consists of 14 residues. Trimming cost V 4 bases and J 7 bases; bases outside gene matches: 8. Looked up from germline, CDR1 is ENHRY and CDR2 is SYGVKD. The DNA of the CDR3 is TGTGCCATCAGTGCTACCCTCAGGGGGCTTGGCTACACCTTC. Its translation: CAISATLRGLGYTF.

This clonotype came up many times. The chain is built from TRBV6-2 or TRBV6-3 and TRBJ1-1; 7 bases align to TRBD1. Germline values: CDR1 MNHEY, CDR2 SVGEGT. V lost 2 bases and J lost 7; bases outside the gene matches: 10. The CDR3 length is 15 residues. The CDR3 spells CASSYRRQGGFEAFF. The CDR3 DNA is TGTGCCAGCAGTTACCGTCGACAGGGTGGATTTGAAGCTTTCTTT.

The gene calls are TRBV7-9 and TRBJ2-3, with 7 bases lining up with TRBD1. The germline V gene encodes CDR1 SEHNR and CDR2 FQNEAQ (reference sequence). With V trimmed by 8 bases and J by 2 bases, 4 bases remained unmatched. The CDR3 totals 13 residues. The CDR3 region is CASDRGPTDTQYF. The CDR3 nucleotides read TGTGCCAGCGATAGGGGGCCCACAGATACGCAGTATTTT.

Turning to this clonotype: A junction end diverges from the germline sequence, so it may reflect a read error. The V and J genes are TRBV6-5 and TRBJ1-6, with D possibly TRBD1 on 5 matching bases. The CDR3 is 15 amino acids. CDR1 and CDR2 (germline): MNHEY, SVGAGI. The CDR3 sequence is CASSHSGALNSPLHF. For the CDR3, the DNA is TGTGCCAGCAGTCACTCTGGGGCTCTGAATTCACCCCTCCACTTT.

In DNA, the CDR3 is TGTGCCAGCAGCCGCTCCGTCGGGACAGCTGGCGAGCAGTACTTC. Amino acids: CASSRSVGTAGEQYF. This rearrangement joins TRBV7-2 to TRBJ2-5; 7 positions match TRBD1. Matching the DNA end better, TRBJ2-7 makes the J call doubtful. The CDR3 length is 15 residues. Germline V gives CDR1 SGHTA, CDR2 FQGNSA.

The chain employs TRBV6-5 and TRBJ2-1, with D unresolved. The germline V gene has CDR1 MNHEY and CDR2 SVGAGI. CDR3 length: 17 residues. V was cut by 2 bases and J by 0 bases, with 14 bases left in between. The CDR3 here is CASSYRILVSSYNEQFF. CDR3 DNA sequence: TGTGCCAGCAGTTACCGTATTCTAGTGAGCTCCTACAATGAGCAGTTCTTC.

This clonotype was seen repeatedly, ten times or more. The rearrangement links TRBV28 to TRBJ2-1, with 9 bases that match TRBD1. Per germline, CDR1 MDHEN and CDR2 SYDVKM. Trimming took 2 bases from V and 10 from J; bases not matched to a gene: 9. The CDR3 covers 15 residues. The CDR3 DNA reads TGTGCCAGCAGTTTAAGGGGGACAGGGCGGTACGAGCAGTTCTTC. Amino acids: CASSLRGTGRYEQFF.

This chain joins TRBV20-1 and TRBJ1-2; D ambiguous. The CDR3 contains 12 residues. The germline V gene encodes CDR1 DFQATT and CDR2 SNEGSKA (reference sequence). Trimming left V 4 bases short and J 1 base short, with 7 bases between. CDR3 nucleotides: TGCAGTGCTAAAGCGTTTAACTATGGCTACACCTTC. It translates to CSAKAFNYGYTF.

This chain joins TRBV29-1 and TRBJ2-1; 7 bases map to TRBD1. Judging by the DNA end, TRBJ2-7 fits better; the J call may be wrong. The CDR3 has 12 amino acids. From germline, CDR1 is SQVTM and CDR2 ANQGSEA. The CDR3 nucleotides read TGCAGCGTCACCACAGGGGTTGACGAGCAGTACTTC. Its translation: CSVTTGVDEQYF.

This chain joins TRBV20-1 and TRBJ2-7, with D possibly being TRBD2 (6 bases). Between the trimmed V and J ends, which lost 8 bases and 1 base, there was a span of 15 bases. This CDR3 has 13 amino acids. From germline, CDR1 is DFQATT and CDR2 SNEGSKA (reference sequence). This CDR3 reads CSYLRDSSYEQYF. The CDR3 DNA sequence: TGCAGTTACCTCAGGGACTCGTCCTACGAGCAGTACTTC.

V is TRBV28 and J is TRBJ2-7, with a weak D call TRBD1 (6 bases). Germline-derived CDR1 and CDR2 are MDHEN and SYDVKM. The CDR3 covers 14 residues. Trimming cost V 6 bases and J 3 bases, with 15 bases left between them. This chain's CDR3 is CASSPGTFGYEQYF. The DNA for the CDR3 is TGTGCCAGCAGCCCCGGGACATTCGGCTACGAGCAGTACTTC.

This clonotype was recorded a few times. The chain recombines TRBV14 with TRBJ2-7; D is undetermined. The CDR3 length is 13 residues. The germline CDR1 and CDR2 sequences are SGHDN and FVKESK. V lost 2 bases, J lost 7 bases, and 12 bases lay in between. In nucleotides, the CDR3 is TGTGCCAGCAGCCAAAATCGTCTGGTGGAGCAGTACTTC. Its protein is CASSQNRLVEQYF.

The rearrangement uses TRBV28 and TRBJ2-7; tentative D call: TRBD2 (5 bases). The V end lost 5 bases, the J end lost 3 bases, and 14 bases lay between the germline ends. Germline V gene sequence: CDR1 MDHEN, CDR2 SYDVKM. The CDR3 has 14 amino acids. CDR3 DNA sequence: TGTGCCAGCAGTCTACTACCCGGGGACTACGAGCAGTACTTC. This sequence encodes CASSLLPGDYEQYF.

The count of this clonotype is one. The rearrangement joins TRBV5-5 to TRBJ2-7, with 10 positions matching TRBD2. Losses at the gene ends were 4 bases for V and 3 bases for J; bases not matched to a gene: 10. CDR1 is SGHKS and CDR2 is YYEKEE in the germline V gene (reference sequence). The CDR3 loop spans 16 amino acids. CDR3 region: CASSTGPSGRFYEQYF. CDR3 nucleotide sequence: TGTGCCAGCAGCACCGGGCCTAGCGGGAGATTCTACGAGCAGTACTTC.